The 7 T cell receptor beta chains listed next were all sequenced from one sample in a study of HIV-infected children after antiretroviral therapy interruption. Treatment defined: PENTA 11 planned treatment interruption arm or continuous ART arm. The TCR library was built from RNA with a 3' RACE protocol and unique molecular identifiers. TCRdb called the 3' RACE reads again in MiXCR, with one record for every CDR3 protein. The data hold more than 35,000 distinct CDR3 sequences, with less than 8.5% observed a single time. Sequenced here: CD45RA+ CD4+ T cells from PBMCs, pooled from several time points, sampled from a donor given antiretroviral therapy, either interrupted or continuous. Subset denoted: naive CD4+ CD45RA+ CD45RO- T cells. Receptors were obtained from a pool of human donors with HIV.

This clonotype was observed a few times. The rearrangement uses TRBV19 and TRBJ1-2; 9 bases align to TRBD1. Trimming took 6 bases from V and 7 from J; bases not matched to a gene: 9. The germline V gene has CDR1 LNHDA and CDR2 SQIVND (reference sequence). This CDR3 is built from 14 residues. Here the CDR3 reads CASRGTGSPIGYTF. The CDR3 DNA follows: TGTGCCAGTAGAGGGACAGGGTCTCCAATTGGCTACACCTTC.

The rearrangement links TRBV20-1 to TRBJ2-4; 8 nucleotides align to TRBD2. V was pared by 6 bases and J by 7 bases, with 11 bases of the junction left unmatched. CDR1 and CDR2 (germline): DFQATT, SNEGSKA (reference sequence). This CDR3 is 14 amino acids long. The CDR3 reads CSANIGGGRNIQYF. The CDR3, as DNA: TGCAGTGCCAATATCGGGGGGGGCCGTAACATTCAGTACTTC.

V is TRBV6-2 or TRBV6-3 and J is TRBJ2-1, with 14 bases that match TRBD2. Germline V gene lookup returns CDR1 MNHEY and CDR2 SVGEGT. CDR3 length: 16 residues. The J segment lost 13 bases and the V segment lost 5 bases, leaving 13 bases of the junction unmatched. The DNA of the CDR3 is TGTGCCAGCAGTCCCACCGGACTAGCGGGAGGCGTTGGACAGTTCTTC. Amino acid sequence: CASSPTGLAGGVGQFF.

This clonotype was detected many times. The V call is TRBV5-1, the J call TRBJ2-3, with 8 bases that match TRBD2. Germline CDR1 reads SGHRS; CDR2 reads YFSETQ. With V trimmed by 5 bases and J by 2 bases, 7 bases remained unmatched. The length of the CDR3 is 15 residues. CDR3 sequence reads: CASRRTSGFTDTQYF. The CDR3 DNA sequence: TGCGCCAGCAGGCGCACTAGCGGATTCACAGATACGCAGTATTTT.

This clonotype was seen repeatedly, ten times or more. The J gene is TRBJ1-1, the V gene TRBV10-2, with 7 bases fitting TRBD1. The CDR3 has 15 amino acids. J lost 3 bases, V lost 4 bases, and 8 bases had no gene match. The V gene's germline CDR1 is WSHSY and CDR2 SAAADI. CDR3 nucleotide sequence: TGCGCCAGCAGTGCGATCGACAGGGTCGACACTGAAGCTTTCTTT. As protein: CASSAIDRVDTEAFF.

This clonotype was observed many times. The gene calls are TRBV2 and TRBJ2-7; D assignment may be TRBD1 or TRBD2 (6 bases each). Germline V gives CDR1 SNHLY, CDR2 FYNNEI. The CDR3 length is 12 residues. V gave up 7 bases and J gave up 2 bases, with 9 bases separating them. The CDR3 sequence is CASTGDTYEQYF. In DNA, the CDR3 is TGTGCCAGCACGGGGGACACCTACGAGCAGTACTTC.

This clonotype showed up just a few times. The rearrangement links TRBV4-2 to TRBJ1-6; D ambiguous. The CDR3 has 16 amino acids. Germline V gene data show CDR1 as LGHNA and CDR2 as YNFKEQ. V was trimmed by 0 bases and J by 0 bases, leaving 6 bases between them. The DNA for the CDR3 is TGTGCCAGCAGCCAAGATAGGGACTCCTATAATTCACCCCTCCACTTT. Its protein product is CASSQDRDSYNSPLHF.